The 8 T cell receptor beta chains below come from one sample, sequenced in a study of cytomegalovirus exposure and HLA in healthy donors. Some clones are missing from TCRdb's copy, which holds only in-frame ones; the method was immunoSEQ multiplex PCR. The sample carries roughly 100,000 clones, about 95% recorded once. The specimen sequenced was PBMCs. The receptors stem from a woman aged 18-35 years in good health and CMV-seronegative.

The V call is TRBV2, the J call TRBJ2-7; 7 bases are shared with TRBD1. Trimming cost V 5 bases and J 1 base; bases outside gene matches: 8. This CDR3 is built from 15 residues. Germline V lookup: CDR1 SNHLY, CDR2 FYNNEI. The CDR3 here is CASSYPGQRSYEQYF. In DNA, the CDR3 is TGTGCCAGCAGTTACCCGGGACAGAGATCCTACGAGCAGTACTTC.

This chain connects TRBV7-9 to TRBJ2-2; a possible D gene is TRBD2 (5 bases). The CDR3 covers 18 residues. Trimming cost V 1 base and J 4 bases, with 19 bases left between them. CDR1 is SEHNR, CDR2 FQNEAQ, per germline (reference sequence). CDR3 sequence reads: CASSLEKVRVSPTGELFF. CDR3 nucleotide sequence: TGTGCCAGCAGCTTAGAAAAAGTGCGGGTCTCACCCACCGGGGAGCTGTTTTTT.

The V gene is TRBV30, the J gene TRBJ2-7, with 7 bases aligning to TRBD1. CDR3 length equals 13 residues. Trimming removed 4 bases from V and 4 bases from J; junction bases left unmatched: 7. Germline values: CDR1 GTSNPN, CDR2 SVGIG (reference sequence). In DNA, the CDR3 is TGTGCCTGGACTCCGGGACAGCTATACGAGCAGTACTTC. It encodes CAWTPGQLYEQYF.

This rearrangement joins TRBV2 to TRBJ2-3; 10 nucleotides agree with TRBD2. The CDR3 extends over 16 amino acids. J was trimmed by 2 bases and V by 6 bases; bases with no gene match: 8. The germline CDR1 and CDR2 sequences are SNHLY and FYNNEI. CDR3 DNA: TGTGCCAGCAGCAGTACTCTAGCGGGGGACACAGATACGCAGTATTTT. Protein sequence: CASSSTLAGDTDTQYF.

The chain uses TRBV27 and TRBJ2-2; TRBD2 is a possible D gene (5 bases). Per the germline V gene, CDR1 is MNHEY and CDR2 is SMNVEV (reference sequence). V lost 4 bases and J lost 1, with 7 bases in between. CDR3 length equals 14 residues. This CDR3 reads CASSSRENTGELFF. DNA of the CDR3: TGTGCCAGCAGTTCCCGGGAGAACACCGGGGAGCTGTTTTTT.

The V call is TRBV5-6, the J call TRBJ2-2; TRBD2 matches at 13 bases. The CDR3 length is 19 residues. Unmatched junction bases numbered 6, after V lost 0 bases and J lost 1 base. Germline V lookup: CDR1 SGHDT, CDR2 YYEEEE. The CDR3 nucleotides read TGTGCCAGCAGCTTGGTAACGGGACTAGCGGGGTTGAACACCGGGGAGCTGTTTTTT. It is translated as CASSLVTGLAGLNTGELFF.

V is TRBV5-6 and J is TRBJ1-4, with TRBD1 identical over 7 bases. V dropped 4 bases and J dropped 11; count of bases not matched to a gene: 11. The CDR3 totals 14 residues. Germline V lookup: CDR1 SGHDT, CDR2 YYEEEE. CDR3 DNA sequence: TGTGCCAGCAGCCTACGGTCAACAGGGGCCAAACTGTTTTTT. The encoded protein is CASSLRSTGAKLFF.

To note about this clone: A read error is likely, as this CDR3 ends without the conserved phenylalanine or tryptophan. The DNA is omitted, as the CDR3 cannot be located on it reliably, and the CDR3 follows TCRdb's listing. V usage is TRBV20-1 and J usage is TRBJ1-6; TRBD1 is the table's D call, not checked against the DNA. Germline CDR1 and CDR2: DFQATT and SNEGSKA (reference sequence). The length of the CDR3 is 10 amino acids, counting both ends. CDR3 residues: CSARDQGFSL.